This T cell receptor (beta chain) was retrieved from a study of molecular identifiers for immune sequencing clone quantification. Study-level results: Over 97% of effector molecules, yet under 1% of naive-cell molecules, were held by clones above 20 RNA copies.

This clonotype was counted only a few times. Its antigen remains unknown. This may arise from a read error, as a much more abundant clone is one base away. TCRdb re-called the PCR reads with MiXCR, one entry per CDR3 protein. The sample contains some 89,000 distinct CDR3 sequences, roughly 26% of which appear only once. Germline V gives CDR1 SGHAT, CDR2 FQNNGV. Trimming pared 5 bases from V and 2 bases from J, leaving 7 bases between. The CDR3 contains 12 residues. Naive CD8 libraries were made from around 20,000 to 1,000,000 sorted cells, and they used 10%, 30% or 50% RNA. Naive CD8 T cells were picked out by sorting for CD8+CD4-CCR7+CD45RA+.

This TCR derives from a human donor in good health. Some libraries in this study had Jurkat cell RNA spiked in. The chain recombines TRBV11-2 with TRBJ2-7, with D tentatively TRBD2 (5 bases). Sequencing was performed on naive CD8+ T cells from blood, with Jurkat cell RNA spiked in. Stated subset: FACS-sorted CD8+CD4-CCR7+CD45RA+ naive T cells. CDR3 in amino acids: CASSMGAYEQYF. The CDR3 nucleotides read TGTGCCAGCAGCATGGGAGCCTACGAGCAGTACTTC.